The 28 T cell receptor beta chains in this list originate from one sample, sequenced in a study of T cell responses to AZD1222 COVID-19 vaccine. Profiled with immunoSEQ multiplex PCR; TCRdb holds only in-frame clones, not every one. The table has 130,000 to 150,000 clones, more than 75% seen once. Here the sequenced sample was peripheral blood, taken on day 0 of MenACWY control vaccination. The source is an adult in good health.

This clone was counted once. The V call is TRBV6-5, the J call TRBJ1-2; D is perhaps TRBD1 (5 bases). Germline-derived CDR1 and CDR2 are MNHEY and SVGAGI. The CDR3 length is 14 residues. V dropped 0 bases and J dropped 6 bases, with 11 bases sitting between them. The CDR3 DNA reads as TGTGCCAGCAGTTACTCCCCTGGGGCGGATGGCTACACCTTC. It is translated as CASSYSPGADGYTF.

This clone turned up a few times. The chain is built from TRBV11-2 and TRBJ1-1; 8 nucleotides line up with TRBD1. CDR3 length: 15 amino acids. The germline gives CDR1 SGHAT, CDR2 FQNNGV. With 0 bases clipped from V and 6 bases from J, the junction kept 6 bases outside the gene matches. CDR3 region: CASSLEAGGRAEAFF. CDR3 sequence (DNA): TGTGCCAGCAGCTTAGAGGCAGGGGGCAGGGCTGAAGCTTTCTTT.

CDR3 nucleotides: TGTGCCAGCAGCCCCTCGTGGGGCAGCTCCTACAATGAGCAGTTCTTC. It is translated as CASSPSWGSSYNEQFF. The chain joins TRBV7-9 to TRBJ2-1; weak D call: TRBD1 (5 bases). Germline assignment: CDR1 SEHNR and CDR2 FQNEAQ (reference sequence). This CDR3 is built from 16 residues. V was shortened by 5 bases and J by 0 bases, with 14 bases between the two germline ends.

The chain links TRBV2 to TRBJ1-1; TRBD1 aligns across 7 bases. The CDR3 contains 16 residues. CDR1 and CDR2 from the germline V gene are SNHLY and FYNNEI. The ends lost 2 bases at V and 1 base at J; junction bases unmatched: 7. The CDR3 DNA reads TGTGCCAGCAGTGAAAGGGGGCGCACGGGGAACACTGAAGCTTTCTTT. This translates into CASSERGRTGNTEAFF. Full variable domain (outside the CDR3, taken from reference TRBV2 and TRBJ1-1): EPEVTQTPSHQVTQMGQEVILRCVPISNHLYFYWYRQILGQKVEFLVSFYNNEISEKSEIFDDQFSVERPDGSNFTLKIRSTKLEDSAMYFCASSERGRTGNTEAFFGQGTRLTVV.

This clone was detected only once. The chain carries TRBV10-1 and TRBJ2-3; no clear D gene. The CDR3 is 14 amino acids. The V gene lost 4 bases and the J gene lost 5 bases, with 13 bases spanning the gap. CDR1 WNHNN and CDR2 SYGVQD come from the germline V gene (reference sequence). CDR3 bases: TGCGCCAGCAGTGGGTCGCGTAATATAGATACGCAGTATTTT. It codes for CASSGSRNIDTQYF.

This rearrangement joins TRBV19 to TRBJ2-6, with D maybe TRBD2 (5 bases). The germline CDR1 and CDR2 sequences are LNHDA and SQIVND (reference sequence). This CDR3 is built from 13 residues. With 7 bases removed from V and 4 bases from J, the gap between germline ends came to 8 bases. CDR3 sequence: CASTPGGANVLTF. Written as DNA, the CDR3 is TGTGCCAGTACCCCGGGAGGGGCCAACGTCCTGACTTTC.

The genes are TRBV19 and TRBJ2-2, with 12 positions matching TRBD1. The CDR3 has 17 amino acids. The germline CDR1 and CDR2 sequences are LNHDA and SQIVND (reference sequence). V gave up 4 bases and J gave up 7 bases; unmatched junction bases: 10. As DNA, the CDR3 is TGTGCCAGTAGTACACAACCGGGACAGGGGGCAGGCGGGGAGCTGTTTTTT. Translation gives CASSTQPGQGAGGELFF. The variable domain in full, with the rest retrieved from reference TRBV19 and TRBJ2-2, is DGGITQSPKYLFRKEGQNVTLSCEQNLNHDAMYWYRQDPGQGLRLIYYSQIVNDFQKGDIAEGYSVSREKKESFPLTVTSAQKNPTAFYLCASSTQPGQGAGGELFFGEGSRLTVL.

This chain joins TRBV18 and TRBJ1-1, with no clear D. The ends were cut back, 4 bases at V and 3 bases at J, with 12 bases in the middle. The CDR3 runs to 14 residues. Germline CDR1 reads KGHSH; CDR2 reads LQKENI. This CDR3 reads CASSRWEVDTEAFF. Written as DNA, the CDR3 is TGTGCCAGCTCACGGTGGGAGGTCGACACTGAAGCTTTCTTT. The full variable domain, completed using reference TRBV18 and TRBJ1-1, is NAGVMQNPRHLVRRRGQEARLRCSPMKGHSHVYWYRQLPEEGLKFMVYLQKENIIDESGMPKERFSAEFPKEGPSILRIQQVVRGDSAAYFCASSRWEVDTEAFFGQGTRLTVV.

The J gene is TRBJ1-4, the V gene TRBV21-1. TRBV21-1 is marked as a pseudogene. The CDR3 length is 15 residues. CDR3 bases: TGTGCCAGCAGCAACCCGGTTACAACTAATGAAAAACTGTTTTTT. It yields the protein CASSNPVTTNEKLFF.

The rearrangement uses TRBV5-8 and TRBJ1-1; a possible D gene is TRBD1 (5 bases). Germline loops: CDR1 SGHTS, CDR2 YDEGEE. V lost 4 bases and J 9 bases, leaving 13 bases between the germline ends. This CDR3 comprises 12 residues. CDR3 nucleotide sequence: TGTGCCAGCAGCCCTTGGGGGGATAAAGCTTTCTTT. Its translation is CASSPWGDKAFF.

The chain has TRBV6-4 and TRBJ1-5; D is unresolved. V lost 4 bases and J lost 0, with 13 bases in between. The CDR3 extends over 16 amino acids. In germline, CDR1 is MRHNA, CDR2 SNTAGT. The CDR3 loop reads CASSVHGEYSNQPQHF. CDR3 bases: TGTGCCAGCAGTGTACACGGGGAATATAGCAATCAGCCCCAGCATTTT.

The V and J genes are TRBV11-1 and TRBJ2-2, with TRBD1 matching over 7 bases. Germline CDR1 SGHAT, CDR2 FQDESV (reference sequence). The CDR3 extends over 16 amino acids. V lost 2 bases to trimming and J lost 3 bases; unmatched junction nucleotides: 6. The CDR3 here is CASSLRRGPDTGELFF. In DNA, the CDR3 is TGTGCCAGCAGCTTACGAAGGGGGCCGGACACCGGGGAGCTGTTTTTT. The whole variable domain, remainder taken from reference TRBV11-1 and TRBJ2-2, is EAEVAQSPRYKITEKSQAVAFWCDPISGHATLYWYRQILGQGPELLVQFQDESVVDDSQLPKDRFSAERLKGVDSTLKIQPAELGDSAMYLCASSLRRGPDTGELFFGEGSRLTVL.

The chain is built from TRBV11-3 and TRBJ2-5; 7 positions match TRBD2. The CDR3 runs 13 residues. V lost 4 bases and J lost 5; bases outside the gene matches: 4. CDR1 SGHNT and CDR2 YENEEA come from the germline V gene. In nucleotides, the CDR3 is TGTGCCAGCAGCTCGACTAGCTTCGAGACCCAGTACTTC. Translating gives CASSSTSFETQYF. Full variable domain (rest looked up from reference TRBV11-3 and TRBJ2-5): EAGVVQSPRYKIIEKKQPVAFWCNPISGHNTLYWYLQNLGQGPELLIRYENEEAVDDSQLPKDRFSAERLKGVDSTLKIQPAELGDSAVYLCASSSTSFETQYFGPGTRLLVL.

The chain employs TRBV4-2 and TRBJ2-6; D may be TRBD1 (6 bases). Germline CDR1 reads LGHNA; CDR2 reads YNFKEQ. Trimming removed 3 bases from V and 0 bases from J, with 9 bases in between. The CDR3 length is 16 residues. The CDR3 protein is CASSQGQNSGANVLTF. In DNA form, the CDR3 reads TGTGCCAGCAGCCAGGGACAAAACTCTGGGGCCAACGTCCTGACTTTC.

This rearrangement joins TRBV3-1 (or the pseudogene TRBV3-2) to TRBJ1-5, with D uncertain. The CDR3 has 13 residues. Germline lookup yields CDR1 LGHDT and CDR2 YNNKEL (reference sequence). Between the trimmed V and J ends, which lost 2 bases and 5 bases, there was a span of 7 bases. This chain's CDR3 is CASSQSGDQPQHF. For the CDR3, the DNA is TGTGCCAGCAGCCAAAGTGGCGATCAGCCCCAGCATTTT.

The chain links TRBV7-9 to TRBJ2-5; D call uncertain. Germline values: CDR1 SEHNR, CDR2 FQNEAQ (reference sequence). Trimming pared 5 bases from V and 3 bases from J, leaving 13 bases between. The CDR3 runs 14 residues. The CDR3 bases are TGTGCCAGCAGCCTTACTGGACGGGAAGAGACCCAGTACTTC. It encodes CASSLTGREETQYF.

J is TRBJ1-5 and V is TRBV2; no firm D call. V lost 5 bases to trimming and J lost 2 bases, with 10 bases between them. This CDR3 is built from 14 residues. The V gene's germline CDR1 is SNHLY and CDR2 FYNNEI. CDR3 region: CASSLDTGNQPQHF. The DNA for the CDR3 is TGTGCCAGCAGTCTTGACACTGGCAATCAGCCCCAGCATTTT.

This chain links TRBV27 with TRBJ1-4, with D unresolved. The V gene lost 4 bases and the J gene lost 7 bases, with 13 bases spanning the gap. Germline CDR1 MNHEY, CDR2 SMNVEV (reference sequence). CDR3 length: 14 residues. The CDR3 reads CASSSPRPGEKLFF. The CDR3 region has the DNA TGTGCCAGCAGTTCCCCCCGACCGGGTGAAAAACTGTTTTTT.

V gene TRBV6-5 combines with J gene TRBJ2-5; D possibly corresponds to TRBD2 (6 bases). Trimming shortened V by 0 bases and J by 1 base, and 9 bases separated the two germline ends. Germline values: CDR1 MNHEY, CDR2 SVGAGI. The CDR3 extends over 15 amino acids. CDR3 residues: CASSYSGLSQETQYF. The CDR3 bases are TGTGCCAGCAGTTACTCGGGACTTAGCCAAGAGACCCAGTACTTC.

The chain recombines TRBV6-1 with TRBJ1-1; D is undetermined. Germline V gives CDR1 MNHNS, CDR2 SASEGT. V was clipped by 3 bases and J by 0 bases, with 8 bases between them. This CDR3 comprises 14 residues. The CDR3, as DNA: TGTGCCAGCAGTGAGGGTGGCTTGAACACTGAAGCTTTCTTT. It yields the protein CASSEGGLNTEAFF.

V is TRBV6-5 and J is TRBJ1-1, with TRBD1 as a possible D gene (5 bases). The CDR3 is 13 amino acids. Germline lookup yields CDR1 MNHEY and CDR2 SVGAGI. Trimming cost V 10 bases and J 3 bases, with 15 bases left between them. CDR3 residues: CATDGDFYTEAFF. The CDR3 DNA reads TGTGCCACCGATGGGGACTTTTACACTGAAGCTTTCTTT.

The chain combines TRBV4-2 with TRBJ2-1; 7 bases align to TRBD2. CDR3 length equals 16 residues. Germline CDR1 LGHNA, CDR2 YNFKEQ. Trimming removed 0 bases from V and 2 bases from J; junction bases left unmatched: 4. CDR3 loop: CASSQDKGTTYNEQFF. The CDR3 coding sequence is TGTGCCAGCAGCCAAGATAAAGGGACTACCTACAATGAGCAGTTCTTC.

The chain carries TRBV6-5 and TRBJ2-7; 8 bases align to TRBD1. CDR3 length equals 15 residues. With 4 bases clipped from V and 6 bases from J, the junction kept 11 bases outside the gene matches. Germline CDR1 reads MNHEY; CDR2 reads SVGAGI. The CDR3 loop reads CASSFVQGARREQYF. CDR3 sequence (DNA): TGTGCCAGCAGTTTTGTTCAGGGGGCGCGCCGCGAGCAGTACTTC.

V and J are TRBV4-1 and TRBJ1-1; D ambiguous. Trimming cost V 1 base and J 1 base, with 10 bases left between them. The CDR3 runs to 15 residues. Germline-derived CDR1 and CDR2 are MGHRA and YSYEKL. The CDR3 spells CASSQAGVRNTEAFF. The CDR3 DNA reads as TGCGCCAGCAGCCAAGCCGGGGTAAGGAACACTGAAGCTTTCTTT.

J is TRBJ1-4 and V is TRBV6-1; D is unclear. This CDR3 spans 12 amino acids. V lost 1 base, J lost 8 bases, and 5 bases lay in between. The germline V gene has CDR1 MNHNS and CDR2 SASEGT. CDR3 residues: CASSEVGEKLFF. CDR3 bases: TGTGCCAGCAGTGAAGTGGGCGAAAAACTGTTTTTT.

J is TRBJ1-2 and V is TRBV4-1, with D uncertain. Germline lookup yields CDR1 MGHRA and CDR2 YSYEKL. V was shortened by 4 bases and J by 1 base, with 7 bases between the two germline ends. This CDR3 spans 13 amino acids. Here the CDR3 reads CASSPPVNYGYTF. CDR3 coding DNA: TGCGCCAGCAGCCCTCCAGTTAACTATGGCTACACCTTC.

This chain connects TRBV20-1 to TRBJ1-5; no firm D call. This CDR3 has 13 residues. Germline V gene sequence: CDR1 DFQATT, CDR2 SNEGSKA (reference sequence). V lost 3 bases to trimming and J lost 6 bases, with 12 bases between them. Here the CDR3 DNA reads TGCAGTGCTAGTGGGCGACCGGGTCAGCCCCAGCATTTT. Its protein is CSASGRPGQPQHF.

Regarding this clone: The same CDR3 is also encoded by other DNA sequences in this sample. The V gene is TRBV11-2, the J gene TRBJ2-3; 9 nucleotides agree with TRBD1. The trim removed 7 bases at V and 3 bases at J, leaving 5 bases unmatched. Germline lookup yields CDR1 SGHAT and CDR2 FQNNGV. This CDR3 is built from 14 residues. Written as DNA, the CDR3 is TGTGCCAGCACGGACAGGGGTTCGACAGATACGCAGTATTTT. Translated, it gives CASTDRGSTDTQYF.